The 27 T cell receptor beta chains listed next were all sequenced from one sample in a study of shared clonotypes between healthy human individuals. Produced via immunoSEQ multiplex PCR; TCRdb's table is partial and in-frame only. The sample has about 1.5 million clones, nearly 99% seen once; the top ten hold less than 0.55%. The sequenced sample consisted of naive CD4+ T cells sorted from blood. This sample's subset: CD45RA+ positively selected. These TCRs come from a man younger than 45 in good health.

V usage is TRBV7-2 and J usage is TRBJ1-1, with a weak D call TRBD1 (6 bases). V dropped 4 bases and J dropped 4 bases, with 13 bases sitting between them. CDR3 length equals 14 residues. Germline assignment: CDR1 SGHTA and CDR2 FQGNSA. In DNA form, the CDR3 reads TGTGCCAGCAGCTCCGACAACAGGGTCACTGAAGCTTTCTTT. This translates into CASSSDNRVTEAFF.

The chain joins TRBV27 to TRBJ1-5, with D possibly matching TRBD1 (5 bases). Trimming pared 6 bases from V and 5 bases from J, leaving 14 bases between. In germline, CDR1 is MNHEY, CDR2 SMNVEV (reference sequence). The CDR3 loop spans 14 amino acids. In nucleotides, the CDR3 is TGTGCCAGCAGCCTAGTCGGGGGGGATCAGCCCCAGCATTTT. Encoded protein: CASSLVGGDQPQHF.

The CDR3 nucleotides read TGTGCCAGCAGCTTAACAGGGCTCACTGAAGCTTTCTTT. It translates to CASSLTGLTEAFF. V gene TRBV5-5 combines with J gene TRBJ1-1; D is possibly TRBD1 (6 bases). This CDR3 has 13 residues. Trimming removed 2 bases from V and 4 bases from J, with 9 bases in between. Looked up from germline, CDR1 is SGHKS and CDR2 is YYEKEE (reference sequence).

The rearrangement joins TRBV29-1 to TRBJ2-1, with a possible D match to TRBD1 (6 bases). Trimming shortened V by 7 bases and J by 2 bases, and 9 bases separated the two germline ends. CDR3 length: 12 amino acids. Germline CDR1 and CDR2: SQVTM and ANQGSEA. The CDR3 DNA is TGCAGCGCAACAGGGCCCTACAATGAGCAGTTCTTC. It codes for CSATGPYNEQFF.

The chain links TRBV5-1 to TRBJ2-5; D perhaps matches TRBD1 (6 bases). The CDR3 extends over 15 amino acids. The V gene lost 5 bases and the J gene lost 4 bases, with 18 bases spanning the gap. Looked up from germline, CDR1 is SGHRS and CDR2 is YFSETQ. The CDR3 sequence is CASRRSGVSRETQYF. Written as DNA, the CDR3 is TGCGCCAGCAGACGTTCAGGGGTGTCCAGAGAGACCCAGTACTTC.

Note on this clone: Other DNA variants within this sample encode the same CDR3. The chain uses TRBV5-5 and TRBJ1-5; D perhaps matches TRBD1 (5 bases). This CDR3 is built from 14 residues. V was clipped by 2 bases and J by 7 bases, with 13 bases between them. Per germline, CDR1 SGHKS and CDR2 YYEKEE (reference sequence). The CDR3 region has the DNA TGTGCCAGCAGCTTAGGGGTCGGGGGGCAGCCCCAGCATTTT. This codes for CASSLGVGGQPQHF.

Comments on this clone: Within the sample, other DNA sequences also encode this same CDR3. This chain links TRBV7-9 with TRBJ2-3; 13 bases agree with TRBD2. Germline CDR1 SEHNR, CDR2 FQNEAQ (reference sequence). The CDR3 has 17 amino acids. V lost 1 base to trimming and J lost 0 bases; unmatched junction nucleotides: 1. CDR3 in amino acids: CASSLGGLAGSTDTQYF. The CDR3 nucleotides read TGTGCCAGCAGCTTAGGGGGACTAGCGGGAAGCACAGATACGCAGTATTTT.

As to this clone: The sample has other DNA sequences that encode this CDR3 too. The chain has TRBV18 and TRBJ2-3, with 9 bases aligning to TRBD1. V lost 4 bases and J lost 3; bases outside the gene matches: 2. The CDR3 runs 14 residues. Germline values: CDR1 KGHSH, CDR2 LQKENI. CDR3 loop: CASSRTGVTDTQYF. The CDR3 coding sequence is TGTGCCAGCTCACGGACAGGGGTTACAGATACGCAGTATTTT.

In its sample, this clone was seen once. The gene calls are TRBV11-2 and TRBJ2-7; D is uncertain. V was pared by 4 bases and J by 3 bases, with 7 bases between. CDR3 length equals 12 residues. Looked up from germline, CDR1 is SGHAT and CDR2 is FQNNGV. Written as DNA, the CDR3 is TGTGCCAGCAGCTCCCAACGCTACGAGCAGTACTTC. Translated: CASSSQRYEQYF.

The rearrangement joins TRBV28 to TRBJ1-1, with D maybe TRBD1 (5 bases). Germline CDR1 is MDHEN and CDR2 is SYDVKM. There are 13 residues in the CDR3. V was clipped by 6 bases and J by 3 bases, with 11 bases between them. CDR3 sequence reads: CASRRGTDTEAFF. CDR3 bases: TGTGCCAGCAGGAGAGGGACTGACACTGAAGCTTTCTTT.

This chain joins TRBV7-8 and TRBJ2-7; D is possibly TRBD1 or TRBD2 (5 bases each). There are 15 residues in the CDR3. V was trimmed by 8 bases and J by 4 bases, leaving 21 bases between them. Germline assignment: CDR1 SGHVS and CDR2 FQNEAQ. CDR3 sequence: CASRISPRDGYEQYF. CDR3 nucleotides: TGTGCCAGCCGAATCTCGCCCAGGGACGGGTACGAGCAGTACTTC.

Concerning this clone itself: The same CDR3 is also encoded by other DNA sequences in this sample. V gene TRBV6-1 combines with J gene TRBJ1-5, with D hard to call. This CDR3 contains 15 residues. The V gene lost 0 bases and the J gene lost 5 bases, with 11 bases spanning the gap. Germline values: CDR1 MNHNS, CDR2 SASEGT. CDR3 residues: CASSEAGGSYQPQHF. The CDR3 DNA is TGTGCCAGCAGTGAAGCCGGTGGCAGCTATCAGCCCCAGCATTTT.

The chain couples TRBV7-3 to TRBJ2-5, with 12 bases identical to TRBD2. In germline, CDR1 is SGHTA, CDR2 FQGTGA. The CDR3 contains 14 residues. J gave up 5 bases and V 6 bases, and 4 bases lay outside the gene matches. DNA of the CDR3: TGTGCCAGCAGTCTAGCGGGAGGGCTTGAGACCCAGTACTTC. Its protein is CASSLAGGLETQYF.

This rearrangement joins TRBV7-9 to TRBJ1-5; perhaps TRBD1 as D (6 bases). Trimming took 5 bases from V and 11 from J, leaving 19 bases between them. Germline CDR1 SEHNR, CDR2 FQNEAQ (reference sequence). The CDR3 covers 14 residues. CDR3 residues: CASSHKDSALAQHF. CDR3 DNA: TGTGCCAGCAGCCATAAGGACAGCGCTTTGGCCCAGCATTTT.

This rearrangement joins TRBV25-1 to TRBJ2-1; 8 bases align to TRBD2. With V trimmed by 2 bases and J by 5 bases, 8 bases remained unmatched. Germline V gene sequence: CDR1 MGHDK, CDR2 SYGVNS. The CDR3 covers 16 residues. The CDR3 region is CASSELGRELNNEQFF. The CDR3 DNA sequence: TGTGCCAGCAGTGAACTCGGGAGGGAACTTAACAATGAGCAGTTCTTC.

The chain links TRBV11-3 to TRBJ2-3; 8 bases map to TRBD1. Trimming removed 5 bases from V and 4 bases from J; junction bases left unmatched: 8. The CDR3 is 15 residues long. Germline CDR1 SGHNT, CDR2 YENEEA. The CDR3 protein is CASSLGQGRADTQYF. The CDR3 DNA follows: TGTGCCAGCAGCCTCGGACAGGGCAGGGCAGATACGCAGTATTTT.

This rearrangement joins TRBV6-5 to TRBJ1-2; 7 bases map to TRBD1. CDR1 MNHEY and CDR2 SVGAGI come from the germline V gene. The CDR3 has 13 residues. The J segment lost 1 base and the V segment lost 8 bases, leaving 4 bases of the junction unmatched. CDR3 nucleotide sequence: TGTGCCAGCCGTTGGGACAGTAACTATGGCTACACCTTC. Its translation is CASRWDSNYGYTF.

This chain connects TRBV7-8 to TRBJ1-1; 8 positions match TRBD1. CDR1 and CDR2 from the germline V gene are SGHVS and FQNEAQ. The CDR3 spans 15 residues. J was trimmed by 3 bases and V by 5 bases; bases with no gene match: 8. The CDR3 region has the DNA TGTGCCAGCAGCCCCCGGACAGGGATAGACACTGAAGCTTTCTTT. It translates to CASSPRTGIDTEAFF. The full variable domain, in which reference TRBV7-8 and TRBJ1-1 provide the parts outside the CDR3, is GAGVSQSPRYKVAKRGQDVALRCDPISGHVSLFWYQQALGQGPEFLTYFQNEAQLDKSGLPSDRFFAERPEGSVSTLKIQRTQQEDSAVYLCASSPRTGIDTEAFFGQGTRLTVV.

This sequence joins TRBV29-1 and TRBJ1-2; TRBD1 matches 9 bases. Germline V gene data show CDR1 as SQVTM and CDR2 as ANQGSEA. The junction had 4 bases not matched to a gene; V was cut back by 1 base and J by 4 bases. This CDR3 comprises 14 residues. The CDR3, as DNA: TGCAGCGTTGAAGGAGGACAGGGGAGCTATGGCTACACCTTC. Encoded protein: CSVEGGQGSYGYTF.

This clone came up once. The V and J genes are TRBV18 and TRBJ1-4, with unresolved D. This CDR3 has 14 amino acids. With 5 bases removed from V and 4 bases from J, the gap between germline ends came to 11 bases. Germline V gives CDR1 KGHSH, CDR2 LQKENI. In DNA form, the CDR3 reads TGTGCCAGCTCATCAACCGACGGTAATGAAAAACTGTTTTTT. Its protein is CASSSTDGNEKLFF.

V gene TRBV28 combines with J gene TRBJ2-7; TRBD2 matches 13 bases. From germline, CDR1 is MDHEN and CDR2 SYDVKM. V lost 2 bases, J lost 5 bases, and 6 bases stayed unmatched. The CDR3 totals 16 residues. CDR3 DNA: TGTGCCAGCAGTTTAAGGTTGGGACTAGCGGGAAACGAGCAGTACTTC. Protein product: CASSLRLGLAGNEQYF.

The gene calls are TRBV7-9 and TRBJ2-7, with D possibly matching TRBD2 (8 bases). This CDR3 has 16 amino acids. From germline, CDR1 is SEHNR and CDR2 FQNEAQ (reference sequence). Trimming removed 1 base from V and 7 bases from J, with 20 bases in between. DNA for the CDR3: TGTGCCAGCAGCTTAGGACAGGGACTAGTCCATTATGAGCAGTACTTC. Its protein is CASSLGQGLVHYEQYF.

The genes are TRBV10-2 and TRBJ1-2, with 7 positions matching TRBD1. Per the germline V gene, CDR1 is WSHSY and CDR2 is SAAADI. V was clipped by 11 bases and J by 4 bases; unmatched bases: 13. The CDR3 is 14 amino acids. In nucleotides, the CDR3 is TGCGCCTCAGATACGGGAAGACAGGGCTATGGCTACACCTTC. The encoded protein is CASDTGRQGYGYTF.

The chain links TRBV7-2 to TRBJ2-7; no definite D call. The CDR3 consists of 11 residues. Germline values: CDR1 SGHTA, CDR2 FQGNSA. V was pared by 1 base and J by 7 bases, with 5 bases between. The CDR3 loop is CASSLGPEQYF. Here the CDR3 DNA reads TGTGCCAGCAGCTTAGGACCGGAGCAGTACTTC.

The CDR3 sequence is CASSVRNYEQYF. The CDR3 nucleotides are TGTGCCAGTAGTGTCAGGAACTACGAGCAGTACTTC. V usage is TRBV19 and J usage is TRBJ2-7; the D is unclear. The V gene lost 5 bases and the J gene lost 3 bases, with 8 bases spanning the gap. Germline V CDR1 and CDR2: LNHDA, SQIVND (reference sequence). This CDR3 region has 12 residues.

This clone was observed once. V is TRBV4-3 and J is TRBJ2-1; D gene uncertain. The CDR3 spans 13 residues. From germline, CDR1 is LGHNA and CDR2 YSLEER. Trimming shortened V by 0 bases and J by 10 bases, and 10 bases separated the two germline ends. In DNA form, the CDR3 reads TGCGCCAGCAGCCAAGAGGGCTTGGGGGAGCAGTTCTTC. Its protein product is CASSQEGLGEQFF.

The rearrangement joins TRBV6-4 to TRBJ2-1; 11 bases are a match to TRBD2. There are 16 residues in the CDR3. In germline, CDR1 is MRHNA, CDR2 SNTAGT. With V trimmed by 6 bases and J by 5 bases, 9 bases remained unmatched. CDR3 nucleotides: TGTGCCAGCAGCAATGAACTAGCGGGAGTTCACAATGAGCAGTTCTTC. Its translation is CASSNELAGVHNEQFF.